This T cell receptor (beta chain) was observed in a study of blood T cell repertoires in COVID-19. At the level of the study: Researchers got acute and convalescent COVID-19 samples from the United States, Italy and Spain. PBMCs, B-cell-depleted T cells, or T cells were the source of the cDNA or gDNA that made up the material.

Germline CDR1 and CDR2: MGHRA and YSYEKL. The trim removed 4 bases at V and 2 bases at J, leaving 8 bases unmatched. CDR3 length: 16 residues. Original data processing: Amplified reference gene primers provided the basis for estimating nucleated cell counts. Generated by immunoSEQ multiplex PCR, the TCRdb table keeps only in-frame clones and is missing some. The DNA gave D and trimming, while V, J and clone size come from that table. The sample yields approximately 97,000 clones, approximately 82% seen once. Specimen: peripheral blood. The TCR sequence derives from a man aged 60 to 75 with active or convalescent COVID-19. V usage is TRBV4-1 and J usage is TRBJ2-7; 10 bases line up with TRBD2. For the CDR3, the DNA is TGCGCCAGCAGCCCCCGTGGTAGCGGGAGGACCTACGAGCAGTACTTC. Protein: CASSPRGSGRTYEQYF.